This T cell receptor beta chain derives from a study of PD-L1 blockade in urothelial cancer. Study-wide context: After treatment start, blood was analyzed at 3 weeks (second dose) and at 6 weeks.

Trimming took 0 bases from V and 0 from J, leaving 19 bases between them. Looked up from germline, CDR1 is SGDLS and CDR2 is YYNGEE. This CDR3 has 19 amino acids. Spiked synthetic TCR analogs estimated absolute template abundance per PCR. Profiled with immunoSEQ multiplex PCR; TCRdb holds only in-frame clones, not every one. The sample includes approximately 39,000 clones, around 89% seen only once; the top ten take around 1.8%. In this sample, this clone turned up once. The sequencing here drew on PBMCs, taken around atezolizumab (anti-PD-L1) treatment. The receptor comes from a man aged 60 to 69 with urothelial cancer. The gene calls are TRBV9 and TRBJ2-1; D unresolved. CDR3 nucleotide sequence: TGTGCCAGCAGCGTAGGTCCGAACTTGGGTCGGAGCTCCTACAATGAGCAGTTCTTC. As protein: CASSVGPNLGRSSYNEQFF.